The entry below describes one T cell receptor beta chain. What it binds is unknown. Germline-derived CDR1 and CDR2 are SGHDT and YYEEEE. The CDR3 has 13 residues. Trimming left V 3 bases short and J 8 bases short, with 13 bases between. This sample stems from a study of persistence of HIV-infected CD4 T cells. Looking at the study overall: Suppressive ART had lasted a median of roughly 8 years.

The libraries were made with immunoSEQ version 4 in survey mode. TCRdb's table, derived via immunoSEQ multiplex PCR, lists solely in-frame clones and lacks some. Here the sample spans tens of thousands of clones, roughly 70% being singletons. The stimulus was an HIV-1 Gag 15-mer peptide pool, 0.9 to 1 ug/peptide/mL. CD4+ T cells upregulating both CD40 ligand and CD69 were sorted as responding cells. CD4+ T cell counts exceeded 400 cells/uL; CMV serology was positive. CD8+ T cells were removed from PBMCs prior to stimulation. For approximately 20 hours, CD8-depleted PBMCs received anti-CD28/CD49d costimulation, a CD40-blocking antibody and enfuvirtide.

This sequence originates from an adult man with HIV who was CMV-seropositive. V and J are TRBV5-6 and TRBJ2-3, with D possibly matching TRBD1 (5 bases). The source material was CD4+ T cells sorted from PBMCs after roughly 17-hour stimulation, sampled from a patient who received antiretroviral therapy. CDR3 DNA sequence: TGTGCCAGCAGCTATCTCCAGGGTGGTACGCAGTATTTT. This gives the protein CASSYLQGGTQYF.